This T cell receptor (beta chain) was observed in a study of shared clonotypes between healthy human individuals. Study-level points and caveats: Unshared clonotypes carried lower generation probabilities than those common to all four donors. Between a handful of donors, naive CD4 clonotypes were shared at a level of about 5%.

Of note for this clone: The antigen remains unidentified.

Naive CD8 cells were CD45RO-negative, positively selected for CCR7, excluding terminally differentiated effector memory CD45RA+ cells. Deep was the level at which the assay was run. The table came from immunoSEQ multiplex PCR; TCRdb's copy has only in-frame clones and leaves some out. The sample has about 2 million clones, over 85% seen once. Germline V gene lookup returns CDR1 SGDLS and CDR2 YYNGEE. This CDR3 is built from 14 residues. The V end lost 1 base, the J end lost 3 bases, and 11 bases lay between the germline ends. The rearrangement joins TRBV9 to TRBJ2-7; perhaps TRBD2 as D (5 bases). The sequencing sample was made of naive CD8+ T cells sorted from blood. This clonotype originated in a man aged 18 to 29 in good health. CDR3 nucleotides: TGTGCCAGCAGCGTAAAGGGAGCCAACTACGAGCAGTACTTC. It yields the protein CASSVKGANYEQYF.